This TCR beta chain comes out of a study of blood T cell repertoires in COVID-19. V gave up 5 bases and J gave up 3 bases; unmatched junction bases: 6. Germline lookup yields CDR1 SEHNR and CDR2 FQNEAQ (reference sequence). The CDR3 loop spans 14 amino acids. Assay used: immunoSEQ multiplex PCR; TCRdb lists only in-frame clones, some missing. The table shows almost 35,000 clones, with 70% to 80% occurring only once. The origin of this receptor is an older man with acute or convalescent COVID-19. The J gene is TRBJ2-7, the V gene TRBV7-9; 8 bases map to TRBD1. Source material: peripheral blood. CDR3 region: CASSVGQGNYEQYF. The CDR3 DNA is TGTGCCAGCAGCGTCGGACAGGGAAACTACGAGCAGTACTTC.